Listed here are 21 T cell receptor beta chains from one sample, sequenced in a study of CD8+CD57+ T cells in acquired aplastic anemia. Genomic DNA, the template, was used for profiling of the TCR beta VDJ and CDR3. TCRdb ran MiXCR on the reads and lists one entry per CDR3 protein. The data show roughly 170,000 distinct CDR3 sequences, 55% to 70% seen once. Material: sorted CD4+, CD8+, or CD8+CD57+ T cells (not recorded which) from PBMCs. Receptors originate from a human donor in good health.

The chain carries TRBV5-1 and TRBJ2-3; 10 bases agree with TRBD1. After removal of 3 bases from V and 3 bases from J, the junction contained 4 bases not matched to a gene. Germline CDR1 reads SGHRS; CDR2 reads YFSETQ. There are 15 residues in the CDR3. CDR3 residues: CASSWGTGATDTQYF. The CDR3, as DNA: TGCGCCAGCAGCTGGGGGACAGGGGCGACAGATACGCAGTATTTT. The variable domain in full, with the rest retrieved from reference TRBV5-1 and TRBJ2-3, is KAGVTQTPRYLIKTRGQQVTLSCSPISGHRSVSWYQQTPGQGLQFLFEYFSETQRNKGNFPGRFSGRQFSNSRSEMNVSTLELGDSALYLCASSWGTGATDTQYFGPGTRLTVL.

The chain combines TRBV5-6 with TRBJ2-1; 8 positions match TRBD2. There are 15 residues in the CDR3. After removal of 5 bases from V and 0 bases from J, the junction contained 4 bases not matched to a gene. The germline gives CDR1 SGHDT, CDR2 YYEEEE. In DNA, the CDR3 is TGTGCCAGCAGACAAGCGGGGGCCTCCTACAATGAGCAGTTCTTC. Protein sequence: CASRQAGASYNEQFF.

This clonotype was observed many times. The chain uses TRBV2 and TRBJ2-7, with 8 bases aligning to TRBD1. The CDR3 is 15 amino acids. V lost 6 bases and J lost 6; bases outside the gene matches: 13. Germline V gives CDR1 SNHLY, CDR2 FYNNEI. CDR3 DNA: TGTGCCAGCAGGAGTGGGGCAGGGGGCGGTCTCGAGCAGTACTTC. It encodes CASRSGAGGGLEQYF.

This chain uses TRBV7-9 with TRBJ1-2; no clear D. Trimming left V 0 bases short and J 1 base short, with 3 bases between. CDR3 size: 13 residues. From germline, CDR1 is SEHNR and CDR2 FQNEAQ (reference sequence). CDR3 DNA sequence: TGTGCCAGCAGCTTAGCGGTTAACTATGGCTACACCTTC. As protein: CASSLAVNYGYTF.

This clonotype was found a few times. The chain joins TRBV24-1 to TRBJ1-2; D may be TRBD1 (5 bases). The CDR3 loop spans 15 amino acids. Trimming removed 6 bases from V and 3 bases from J, with 16 bases in between. Germline CDR1 KGHDR, CDR2 SFDVKD. Written as DNA, the CDR3 is TGTGCCACCAGTTTGGCAGGGTCGAAAGACTATGGCTACACCTTC. Translation gives CATSLAGSKDYGYTF.

The chain employs TRBV7-9 and TRBJ2-7; weak D call: TRBD2 (6 bases). The germline gives CDR1 SEHNR, CDR2 FQNEAQ (reference sequence). The germline V and J ends were trimmed by 4 bases and 0 bases, with 16 bases remaining between them. The CDR3 loop spans 16 amino acids. DNA for the CDR3: TGTGCCAGCAGCTGGAGAGGTCTCGGGAGCTCCTACGAGCAGTACTTC. This codes for CASSWRGLGSSYEQYF.

The chain carries TRBV6-5 and TRBJ1-1; D gene unclear. Trimming left V 2 bases short and J 2 bases short, with 6 bases between. CDR1 is MNHEY, CDR2 SVGAGI, per germline. The CDR3 is 13 residues long. The DNA of the CDR3 is TGTGCCAGCAGTTACGCCAGAAACACTGAAGCTTTCTTT. It codes for CASSYARNTEAFF.

The table lists this clonotype with many counts. The J gene is TRBJ2-7, the V gene TRBV20-1; no clear D. Germline CDR1 DFQATT, CDR2 SNEGSKA (reference sequence). With 5 bases removed from V and 2 bases from J, the gap between germline ends came to 10 bases. The CDR3 consists of 12 residues. Here the CDR3 DNA reads TGCAGTGCTGGTCAATCAACCTACGAGCAGTACTTC. Translation: CSAGQSTYEQYF.

In this sample, this clonotype turned up a few times. The V call is TRBV20-1, the J call TRBJ1-1, with 7 bases that match TRBD1. The V gene end was trimmed by 1 base and the J gene end by 1 base; junction bases not matched to a gene: 3. The CDR3 loop spans 14 amino acids. Looked up from germline, CDR1 is DFQATT and CDR2 is SNEGSKA (reference sequence). The CDR3 sequence is CSARVGGRNTEAFF. CDR3 coding DNA: TGCAGTGCTAGAGTAGGGGGCCGGAACACTGAAGCTTTCTTT.

V and J are TRBV27 and TRBJ2-7, with TRBD1 matching 9 bases. The junction had 6 bases not matched to a gene; V was cut back by 4 bases and J by 2 bases. CDR3 length: 15 residues. Germline values: CDR1 MNHEY, CDR2 SMNVEV (reference sequence). This chain's CDR3 is CASSYQQGAPYEQYF. For the CDR3, the DNA is TGTGCCAGCAGTTACCAACAGGGGGCCCCCTACGAGCAGTACTTC.

This clonotype was observed a few times. CDR3 loop: CSARRVGGYTF. CDR3 DNA: TGCAGTGCTAGAAGGGTAGGGGGCTACACCTTC. The rearrangement joins TRBV20-1 to TRBJ1-2; unclear D gene. This CDR3 has 11 amino acids. Germline CDR1 reads DFQATT; CDR2 reads SNEGSKA (reference sequence). The V end was cut by 2 bases, the J end by 8 bases, with 9 bases between.

There are a few counts of this clonotype. The chain links TRBV25-1 to TRBJ2-7; D is ambiguous. The CDR3 has 12 amino acids. Trimming took off 4 bases at V and 1 base at J, with 5 bases between the two ends. Germline values: CDR1 MGHDK, CDR2 SYGVNS. This chain's CDR3 is CASSGGSYEQYF. The CDR3 nucleotides read TGTGCCAGCAGTGGTGGTTCCTACGAGCAGTACTTC.

A word on this clonotype: A read error is possible here, since a much larger clone lies one base away. The chain uses TRBV4-3 and TRBJ2-7; no reliable D call. CDR1 is LGHNA, CDR2 YSLEER, per germline. This CDR3 region has 15 residues. The CDR3 region has the DNA TGCGCCAGCAGCCAAGATCGGAACAGTCGTTACGAGCAGCACTTC. This encodes CASSQDRNSRYEQHF.

This clonotype was detected many times. The rearrangement joins TRBV6-4 to TRBJ1-2, with unresolved D. In germline, CDR1 is MRHNA, CDR2 SNTAGT. Trimming took 7 bases from V and 0 from J, leaving 15 bases between them. This CDR3 comprises 15 residues. The CDR3 bases are TGTGCCAGCAAAGTCCGGGCGGCCGCTAACTATGGCTACACCTTC. Protein: CASKVRAAANYGYTF.

This sequence joins TRBV29-1 and TRBJ1-2; a possible D gene is TRBD1 (5 bases). Trimming left V 7 bases short and J 0 bases short, with 12 bases between. Germline V CDR1 and CDR2: SQVTM, ANQGSEA. The CDR3 totals 13 residues. The CDR3 protein is CSGLGTSNYGYTF. For the CDR3, the DNA is TGCAGCGGCCTCGGGACGTCTAACTATGGCTACACCTTC.

This rearrangement joins TRBV24-1 to TRBJ2-5; no clear D. CDR1 and CDR2 (germline): KGHDR, SFDVKD. V dropped 1 base and J dropped 8 bases, with 7 bases sitting between them. This CDR3 has 12 amino acids. CDR3 nucleotides: TGTGCCACCAGTGATTTATCATACACCCAGTACTTC. Translated, it gives CATSDLSYTQYF.

This chain uses TRBV29-1 with TRBJ2-7, with TRBD1 matching 8 bases. This CDR3 has 13 residues. CDR1 is SQVTM and CDR2 is ANQGSEA in the germline V gene. V dropped 3 bases and J dropped 6; count of bases not matched to a gene: 7. CDR3 coding DNA: TGCAGCGTTGACTTGCAGGGGGCGGGCGAGCAGTACTTC. Translation gives CSVDLQGAGEQYF.

V gene TRBV20-1 combines with J gene TRBJ2-4, with 7 nucleotides matching TRBD1. The CDR3 loop spans 12 amino acids. Germline lookup yields CDR1 DFQATT and CDR2 SNEGSKA (reference sequence). J was trimmed by 7 bases and V by 3 bases; bases with no gene match: 3. DNA of the CDR3: TGCAGTGCTAGGGACAGGAGGAACATTCAGTACTTC. Its protein is CSARDRRNIQYF.

The chain is built from TRBV20-1 and TRBJ2-1; D call uncertain. This CDR3 is built from 13 residues. Germline V lookup: CDR1 DFQATT, CDR2 SNEGSKA (reference sequence). V gave up 2 bases and J gave up 10 bases, with 15 bases separating them. CDR3 sequence: CSARPADSYEQFF. In DNA form, the CDR3 reads TGCAGTGCTAGACCAGCAGACTCCTACGAGCAGTTCTTC.

V is TRBV7-2 and J is TRBJ2-1; 10 bases map to TRBD2. Germline values: CDR1 SGHTA, CDR2 FQGNSA. The junction had 8 bases not matched to a gene; V was cut back by 4 bases and J by 8 bases. The length of the CDR3 is 15 residues. CDR3 residues: CASSSSASGSYEQFF. The CDR3 bases are TGTGCCAGCAGCTCGTCGGCTAGCGGGAGCTATGAGCAGTTCTTC.

Ten or more counts support this clonotype. This chain links TRBV29-1 with TRBJ2-7; no reliable D call. This CDR3 region has 13 residues. The germline gives CDR1 SQVTM, CDR2 ANQGSEA. Trimming shortened V by 4 bases and J by 3 bases, and 13 bases separated the two germline ends. DNA for the CDR3: TGCAGCGTTGTGGTCAGTAGTTTCTACGAGCAGTACTTC. It translates to CSVVVSSFYEQYF.